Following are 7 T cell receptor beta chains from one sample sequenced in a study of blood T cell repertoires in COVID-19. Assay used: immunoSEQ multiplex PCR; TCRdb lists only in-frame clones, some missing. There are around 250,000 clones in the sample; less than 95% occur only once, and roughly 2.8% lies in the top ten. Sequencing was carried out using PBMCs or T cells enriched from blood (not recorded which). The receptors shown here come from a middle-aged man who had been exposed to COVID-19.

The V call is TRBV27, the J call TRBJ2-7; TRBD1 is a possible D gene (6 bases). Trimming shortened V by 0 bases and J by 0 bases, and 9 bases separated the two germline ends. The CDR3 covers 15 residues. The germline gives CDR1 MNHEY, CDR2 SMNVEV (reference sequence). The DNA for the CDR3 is TGTGCCAGCAGTTTATCGGGACAACCCTCCTACGAGCAGTACTTC. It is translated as CASSLSGQPSYEQYF.

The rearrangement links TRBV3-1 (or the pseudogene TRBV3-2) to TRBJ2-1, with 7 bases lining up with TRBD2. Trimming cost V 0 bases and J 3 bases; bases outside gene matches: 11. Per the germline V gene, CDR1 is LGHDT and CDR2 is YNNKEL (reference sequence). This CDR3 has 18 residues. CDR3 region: CASSQDSPLADHYNEQFF. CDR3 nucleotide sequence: TGTGCCAGCAGCCAAGATAGTCCCCTAGCGGACCACTACAATGAGCAGTTCTTC.

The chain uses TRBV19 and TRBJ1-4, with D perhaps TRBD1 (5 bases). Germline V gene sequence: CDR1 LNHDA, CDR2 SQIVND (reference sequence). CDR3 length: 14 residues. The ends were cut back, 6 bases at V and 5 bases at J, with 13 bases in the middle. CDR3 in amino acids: CASSDRSLNEKLFF. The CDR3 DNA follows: TGTGCCAGTAGCGACAGAAGCTTAAATGAAAAACTGTTTTTT.

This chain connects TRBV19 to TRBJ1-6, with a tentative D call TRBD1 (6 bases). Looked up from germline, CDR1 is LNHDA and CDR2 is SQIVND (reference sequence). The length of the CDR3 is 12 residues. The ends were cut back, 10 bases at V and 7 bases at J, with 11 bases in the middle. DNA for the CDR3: TGTGCCACGGGACACCGGAATTCACCCCTCCACTTT. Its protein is CATGHRNSPLHF.

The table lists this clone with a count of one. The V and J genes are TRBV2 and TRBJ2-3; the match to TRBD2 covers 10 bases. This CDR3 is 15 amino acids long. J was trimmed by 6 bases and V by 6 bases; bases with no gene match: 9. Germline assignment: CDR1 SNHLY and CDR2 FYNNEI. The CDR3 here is CASRLDLAGVDTQYF. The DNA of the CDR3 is TGTGCCAGCAGACTTGACCTAGCGGGAGTGGATACGCAGTATTTT.

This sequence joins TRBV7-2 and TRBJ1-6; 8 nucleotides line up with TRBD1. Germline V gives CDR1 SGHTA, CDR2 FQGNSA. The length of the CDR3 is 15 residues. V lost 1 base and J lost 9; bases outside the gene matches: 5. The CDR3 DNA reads TGTGCCAGCAGCTTAGTAGGTCAGGGGGCTTCACCCCTCCACTTT. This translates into CASSLVGQGASPLHF.

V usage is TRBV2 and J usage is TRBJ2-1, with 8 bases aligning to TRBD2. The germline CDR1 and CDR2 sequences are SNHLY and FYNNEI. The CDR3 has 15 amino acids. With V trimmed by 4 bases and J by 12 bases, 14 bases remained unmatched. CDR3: CASSVTAGAIGRQFF. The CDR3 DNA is TGTGCCAGCAGTGTTACAGCGGGAGCCATAGGCAGGCAGTTCTTC. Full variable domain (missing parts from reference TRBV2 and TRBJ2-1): EPEVTQTPSHQVTQMGQEVILRCVPISNHLYFYWYRQILGQKVEFLVSFYNNEISEKSEIFDDQFSVERPDGSNFTLKIRSTKLEDSAMYFCASSVTAGAIGRQFFGPGTRLTVL.